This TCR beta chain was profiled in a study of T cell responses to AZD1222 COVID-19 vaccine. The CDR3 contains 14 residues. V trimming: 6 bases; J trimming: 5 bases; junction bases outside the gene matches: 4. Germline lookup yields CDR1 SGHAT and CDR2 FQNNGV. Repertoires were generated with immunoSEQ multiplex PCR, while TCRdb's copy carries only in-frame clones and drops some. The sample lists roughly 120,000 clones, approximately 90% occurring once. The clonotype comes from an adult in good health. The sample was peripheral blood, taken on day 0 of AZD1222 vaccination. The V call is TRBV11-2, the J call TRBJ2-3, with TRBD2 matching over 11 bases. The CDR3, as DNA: TGTGCCAGCAGTCCCACTAGCGGGGGAGATACGCAGTATTTT. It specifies CASSPTSGGDTQYF.